The 17 T cell receptor beta chains reported below all come from one sample, sequenced in a study of shared clonotypes between healthy human individuals. CD8 cells regarded as naive lacked CD45RO, were positively chosen for CCR7, and omitted terminally differentiated effector memory CD45RA+ cells. Assay: immunoSEQ multiplex PCR; the TCRdb copy retains only in-frame clones and omits some. The sample contains around 2.1 million clones, 85% to 95% of which appear only once. Sequenced: naive CD8+ T cells from PBMCs. The receptors here all came from a man in his late teens or twenties in good health. Some clones in this sample may be carry-over from other donors' samples.

The J gene is TRBJ1-1, the V gene TRBV13; TRBD1 is a possible D gene (5 bases). Germline V lookup: CDR1 PRHDT, CDR2 FYEKMQ (reference sequence). V was clipped by 2 bases and J by 11 bases, with 15 bases between them. CDR3 length: 13 residues. In nucleotides, the CDR3 is TGTGCCAGCAGCTTAAAATCAGTCCCAGGGGCTTTCTTT. Its protein is CASSLKSVPGAFF. The variable domain in full, with the rest retrieved from reference TRBV13 and TRBJ1-1, is AAGVIQSPRHLIKEKRETATLKCYPIPRHDTVYWYQQGPGQDPQFLISFYEKMQSDKGSIPDRFSAQQFSDYHSELNMSSLELGDSALYFCASSLKSVPGAFFGQGTRLTVV.

The genes are TRBV7-9 and TRBJ2-7; TRBD1 might be the D (5 bases). The CDR3 is 13 amino acids. V lost 3 bases, J lost 4 bases, and 10 bases lay in between. Per the germline V gene, CDR1 is SEHNR and CDR2 is FQNEAQ (reference sequence). The CDR3 loop is CASSFLGAYEQYF. The CDR3 DNA follows: TGTGCCAGCAGCTTTCTTGGGGCATACGAGCAGTACTTC.

This chain connects TRBV19 to TRBJ2-7, with a tentative D call TRBD1 (6 bases). The V and J ends lost 5 bases and 10 bases respectively, with 15 bases between them. The CDR3 loop spans 12 amino acids. CDR1 is LNHDA, CDR2 SQIVND, per germline (reference sequence). CDR3 nucleotides: TGTGCCAGTAGTGGGGAAGAACAGGGACAGTACTTC. Translated: CASSGEEQGQYF.

The rearrangement links TRBV7-2 to TRBJ2-7; tentatively, D is TRBD1 or TRBD2 (6 bases each). Deletions cut 5 bases from V and 5 bases from J, with 16 bases between. The CDR3 extends over 14 amino acids. The germline gives CDR1 SGHTA, CDR2 FQGNSA. CDR3 protein: CASSPGVWGDEQYF. CDR3 nucleotide sequence: TGTGCCAGCAGCCCAGGGGTCTGGGGGGACGAGCAGTACTTC.

This chain uses TRBV27 with TRBJ1-5; D remains unclear. V dropped 6 bases and J dropped 3 bases, with 15 bases sitting between them. In germline, CDR1 is MNHEY, CDR2 SMNVEV (reference sequence). This CDR3 is 15 amino acids long. The CDR3 DNA reads as TGTGCCAGCAGCCTCGGACGGAATTACAATCAGCCCCAGCATTTT. Protein product: CASSLGRNYNQPQHF.

The CDR3 DNA reads TGTGCCAGCAGCATAAAAAGGGACCACGAGCAGTACTTC. It specifies CASSIKRDHEQYF. The chain is built from TRBV13 and TRBJ2-7, with D perhaps matching TRBD1 or TRBD2 (5 bases each). Trimming left V 5 bases short and J 5 bases short, with 13 bases between. In germline, CDR1 is PRHDT, CDR2 FYEKMQ (reference sequence). The CDR3 runs to 13 residues.

The V gene is TRBV5-1, the J gene TRBJ2-7, with 7 bases aligning to TRBD1. V shed 4 bases and J 1 base; nucleotides not matched to a gene: 11. Germline V lookup: CDR1 SGHRS, CDR2 YFSETQ. The CDR3 consists of 16 residues. As DNA, the CDR3 is TGCGCCAGCAGCCCTGGGGCCGGGACAGTGTCCTACGAGCAGTACTTC. Translated: CASSPGAGTVSYEQYF.

V is TRBV7-6 and J is TRBJ2-7; 8 nucleotides agree with TRBD1. J lost 6 bases, V lost 1 base, and 5 bases had no gene match. Germline V gene data show CDR1 as SGHVS and CDR2 as FNYEAQ. The CDR3 loop spans 14 amino acids. As DNA, the CDR3 is TGTGCCAGCAGCTTAGGAACCAGGGGGCGCGAGCAGTACTTC. Its translation: CASSLGTRGREQYF.

The chain carries TRBV13 and TRBJ2-1; TRBD1 agrees at 8 bases. Germline CDR1 reads PRHDT; CDR2 reads FYEKMQ (reference sequence). The length of the CDR3 is 15 residues. Trimming cost V 10 bases and J 5 bases; bases outside gene matches: 13. CDR3 sequence reads: CAIIRWDRQNNEQFF. The CDR3 DNA is TGTGCCATAATCCGGTGGGACAGGCAAAACAATGAGCAGTTCTTC.

The CDR3 protein is CAISPGLGGEQFF. The CDR3 bases are TGTGCCATCAGCCCGGGACTAGGCGGTGAGCAGTTCTTC. J is TRBJ2-1 and V is TRBV10-3; 8 positions match TRBD2. The length of the CDR3 is 13 residues. Germline CDR1 ENHRY, CDR2 SYGVKD. Losses at the gene ends were 6 bases for V and 9 bases for J; bases not matched to a gene: 7.

The rearrangement links TRBV6-5 to TRBJ1-1; perhaps TRBD1 as D (6 bases). The CDR3 length is 14 residues. The germline CDR1 and CDR2 sequences are MNHEY and SVGAGI. V lost 4 bases, J lost 2 bases, and 11 bases lay in between. This CDR3 is CASSFSTGNTEAFF. In nucleotides, the CDR3 is TGTGCCAGCAGTTTTTCGACAGGAAACACTGAAGCTTTCTTT.

With regard to this clone: Other DNA sequences in this sample translate to the same CDR3. The chain couples TRBV27 to TRBJ2-2; D possibly uses TRBD1 or TRBD2 (5 bases each). Between the trimmed V and J ends, which lost 4 bases and 6 bases, there was a span of 9 bases. From germline, CDR1 is MNHEY and CDR2 SMNVEV (reference sequence). This CDR3 is built from 13 residues. The CDR3: CASSSRGAGELFF. CDR3 sequence (DNA): TGTGCCAGCAGTTCAAGAGGGGCCGGGGAGCTGTTTTTT.

The rearrangement uses TRBV28 and TRBJ2-1; weak D call: TRBD2 (6 bases). CDR1 MDHEN and CDR2 SYDVKM come from the germline V gene. This CDR3 has 15 residues. The germline V and J ends were trimmed by 1 base and 2 bases, with 9 bases remaining between them. The CDR3 reads CASSLSASAYNEQFF. The DNA for the CDR3 is TGTGCCAGCAGTTTATCGGCTAGCGCCTACAATGAGCAGTTCTTC.

CDR3 in DNA: TGTGCCAGCAGTTTAATCCCTCCCCCGGATACGCAGTATTTT. Translation: CASSLIPPPDTQYF. J is TRBJ2-3 and V is TRBV27; no clear D gene. V was pared by 2 bases and J by 6 bases, with 12 bases between. Germline V gene data show CDR1 as MNHEY and CDR2 as SMNVEV (reference sequence). CDR3 size: 14 residues.

The rearrangement uses TRBV2 and TRBJ2-7; perhaps TRBD1 as D (6 bases). Germline assignment: CDR1 SNHLY and CDR2 FYNNEI. CDR3 length: 16 residues. V was trimmed by 5 bases and J by 3 bases, leaving 20 bases between them. The CDR3 loop reads CASSLRPAGASYEQYF. The CDR3 DNA reads TGTGCCAGCAGTCTCCGGCCGGCAGGGGCAAGCTACGAGCAGTACTTC.

CDR3 sequence: CASSLEQGLVQGYTF. The CDR3 bases are TGCGCCAGCAGCTTGGAACAGGGCCTGGTTCAGGGCTACACCTTC. The chain recombines TRBV5-1 with TRBJ1-2, with a tentative D call TRBD1 (6 bases). The germline gives CDR1 SGHRS, CDR2 YFSETQ. CDR3 size: 15 residues. With 0 bases removed from V and 8 bases from J, the gap between germline ends came to 17 bases.

This sequence joins TRBV28 and TRBJ2-3, with TRBD2 matching 9 bases. The J segment lost 3 bases and the V segment lost 8 bases, leaving 6 bases of the junction unmatched. Germline V CDR1 and CDR2: MDHEN, SYDVKM. CDR3 length equals 14 residues. The CDR3 nucleotides read TGTGCCAGCCGCTGGGCGGGAGGGACAGATACGCAGTATTTT. Protein: CASRWAGGTDTQYF.